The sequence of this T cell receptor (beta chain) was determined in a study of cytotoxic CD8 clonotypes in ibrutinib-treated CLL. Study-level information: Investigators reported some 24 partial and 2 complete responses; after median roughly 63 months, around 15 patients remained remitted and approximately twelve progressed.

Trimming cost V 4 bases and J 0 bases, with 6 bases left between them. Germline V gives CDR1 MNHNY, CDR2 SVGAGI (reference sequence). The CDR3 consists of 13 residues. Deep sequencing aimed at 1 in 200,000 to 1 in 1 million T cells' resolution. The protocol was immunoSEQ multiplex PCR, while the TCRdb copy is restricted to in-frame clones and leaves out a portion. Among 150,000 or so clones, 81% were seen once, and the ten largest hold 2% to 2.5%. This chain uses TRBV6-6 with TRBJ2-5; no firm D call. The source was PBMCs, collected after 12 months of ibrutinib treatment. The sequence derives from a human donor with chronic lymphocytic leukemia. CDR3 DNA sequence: TGTGCCAGCAGTTTGAACTACCAAGAGACCCAGTACTTC. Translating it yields CASSLNYQETQYF.